Listed below are T cell receptor beta chains from one sample, sequenced in a study of T-cell memory formation after mild COVID-19. TCRdb re-called the 5' RACE reads through MiXCR, storing one row per CDR3 protein. The sample includes some 160,000 distinct CDR3 sequences, roughly 13% of them seen just once. Specimen: PBMCs or a T cell subset sorted from them (not recorded which). The receptors here all came from a man younger than 35 who had mild COVID-19 (a few samples of this study predate the infection). Cell type and time point are not known. Each CDR3 is given with its conserved first and last residue. D genes are given only for firm matches. Size is stated for part of the rows, as once, few or many counts, or as a class when the clone is expanded.

>TRBJ1-5|few|TRBV6-2/TRBV6-3|.
CASSYSWGSNQPQHF
TGTGCCAGCAGTTACTCGTGGGGTAGCAATCAGCCCCAGCATTTT
>TRBJ2-5|few|TRBV9|TRBD1
CASSVAPGQGKETQYF
TGTGCCAGCAGCGTAGCTCCGGGACAGGGGAAAGAGACCCAGTACTTC
>TRBJ1-5|few|TRBV6-2/TRBV6-3|TRBD1
CASSNPGRTGGFQPQHF
TGTGCCAGCAGTAACCCAGGAAGGACAGGGGGCTTTCAGCCCCAGCATTTT
>TRBJ1-2|.|TRBV7-9|TRBD1
CASSLVGTATTYTF
TGTGCCAGCAGCTTAGTGGGGACAGCCACAACCTACACCTTC
>TRBJ2-7|few|TRBV9|TRBD2
CASSPGGGTSPYEQYF
TGTGCCAGCAGCCCCGGGGGCGGGACTAGTCCCTACGAGCAGTACTTC
>TRBJ2-2|few|TRBV11-3|.
CASSLGTPLSDTGELFF
TGTGCCAGCAGCTTAGGAACACCCCTGTCGGACACCGGGGAGCTGTTTTTT
>TRBJ2-2|many|TRBV12-3/TRBV12-4|TRBD2
CASSQRGNTGELFF
TGTGCCAGCAGCCAGCGGGGGAACACCGGGGAGCTGTTTTTT
>TRBJ2-3|many|TRBV12-3/TRBV12-4|.
CASSFGLADTQYF
TGTGCCAGCAGCTTCGGGCTTGCGGATACGCAGTATTTT
>TRBJ2-5|many|TRBV7-2|.
CASSVQETQYF
TGTGCCAGCAGCGTCCAAGAGACCCAGTACTTC
>TRBJ2-1|.|TRBV28|TRBD2
CASSLGASGDEQFF
TGTGCCAGCAGTTTGGGGGCTAGCGGGGATGAGCAGTTCTTC
>TRBJ2-4|few|TRBV12-3/TRBV12-4|.
CASSLGLAKNIQYF
TGTGCCAGCAGTTTAGGACTAGCCAAAAACATTCAGTACTTC
>TRBJ2-1|.|TRBV29-1|TRBD1
CSARSTGGNEQFF
TGCAGCGCCCGGTCAACAGGGGGCAATGAGCAGTTCTTC
>TRBJ2-2|few|TRBV20-1|TRBD1
CSATYRGDGELFF
TGCAGTGCCACCTACAGGGGTGACGGGGAGCTGTTTTTT
>TRBJ1-2|.|TRBV3-1|.
CASSRRGGDSYGYTF
TGTGCCAGCAGCCGCCGGGGGGGCGATAGCTATGGCTACACCTTC
>TRBJ2-1|.|TRBV7-7|.
CASSLGINNEQFF
TGTGCTAGCAGCTTAGGAATAAACAATGAGCAGTTCTTC
>TRBJ1-2|few|TRBV10-3|.
CAIGEGYGYTF
TGTGCCATCGGCGAGGGCTATGGCTACACCTTC
>TRBJ2-5|few|TRBV24-1|.
CATPPHKEDGTQYF
TGTGCCACCCCGCCCCACAAAGAGGACGGGACCCAGTACTTC
>TRBJ2-2|few|TRBV5-1|.
CASNRDANTGELFF
TGCGCCTCGAACAGGGACGCGAACACCGGGGAGCTGTTTTTT
>TRBJ2-3|few|TRBV2|.
CASSELAGPSTDTQYF
TGTGCCAGCAGTGAATTGGCGGGGCCTAGCACAGATACGCAGTATTTT
>TRBJ1-2|.|TRBV7-2|.
CASSPGAGKNGYTF
TGTGCCAGCAGCCCCGGGGCAGGGAAGAATGGCTACACCTTC
>TRBJ1-2|.|TRBV12-3/TRBV12-4|TRBD1
CASSPRDSGNYGYTF
TGTGCCAGCAGTCCCCGGGACAGCGGTAACTATGGCTACACCTTC
>TRBJ2-2|.|TRBV5-1|TRBD1
CASSTGQGTGELFF
TGCGCCAGCAGCACGGGACAGGGAACCGGGGAGCTGTTTTTT
>TRBJ2-1|few|TRBV9|.
CASSVAGTYNEQFF
TGTGCCAGCAGCGTAGCCGGGACATACAATGAGCAGTTCTTC
>TRBJ2-5|few|TRBV20-1|.
CSARGGGASSYVTQYF
TGCAGTGCTAGAGGAGGCGGTGCATCTAGCTATGTCACCCAGTACTTC
>TRBJ2-2|few|TRBV24-1|.
CATRPVRPPGELFF
TGTGCCACCCGTCCTGTGAGACCGCCCGGGGAGCTGTTTTTT
>TRBJ2-5|few|TRBV5-6|TRBD2
CASSLTGTSKETQYF
TGTGCCAGCAGCTTAACCGGGACTAGCAAAGAGACCCAGTACTTC
>TRBJ1-5|few|TRBV2|.
CASSPDRYQPQHF
TGTGCCAGCAGCCCAGACAGGTATCAGCCCCAGCATTTT
>TRBJ1-2|few|TRBV4-1|.
CASSQATGGPFF
TGCGCCAGCAGCCAAGCCACAGGTGGCCCTTTCTTC
>TRBJ2-1|.|TRBV7-2|.
CASRLANEQFF
TGTGCCAGCAGGCTAGCGAATGAGCAGTTCTTC